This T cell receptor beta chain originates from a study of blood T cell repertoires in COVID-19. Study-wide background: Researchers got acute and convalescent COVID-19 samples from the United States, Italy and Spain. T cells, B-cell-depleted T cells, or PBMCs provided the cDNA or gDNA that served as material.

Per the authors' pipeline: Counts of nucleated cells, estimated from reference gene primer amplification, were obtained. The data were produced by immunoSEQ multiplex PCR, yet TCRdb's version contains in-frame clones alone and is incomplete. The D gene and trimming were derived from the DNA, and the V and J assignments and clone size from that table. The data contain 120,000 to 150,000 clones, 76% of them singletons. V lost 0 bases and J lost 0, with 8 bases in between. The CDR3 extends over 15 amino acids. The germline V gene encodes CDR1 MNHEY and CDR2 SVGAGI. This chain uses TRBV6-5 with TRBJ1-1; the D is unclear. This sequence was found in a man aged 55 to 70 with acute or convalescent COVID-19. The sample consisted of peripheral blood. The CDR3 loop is CASSYSPIVNTEAFF. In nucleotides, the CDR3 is TGTGCCAGCAGTTACTCCCCGATAGTGAACACTGAAGCTTTCTTT.